Listed here are 13 T cell receptor beta chains from one sample, sequenced in a study of CD8+CD57+ T cells in acquired aplastic anemia. Profiling that covered TCR beta VDJ and CDR3 relied on genomic DNA as its template. One entry per CDR3 protein, called by TCRdb with MiXCR from the reads. The repertoire consists of some 150,000 distinct CDR3 sequences, with less than 60% occurring once and the leading ten covering approximately 12%. Sequencing involved patients with CD8+CD57+ cell expansion previously shown by flow cytometry. Sequenced input: sorted CD4+, CD8+, or CD8+CD57+ T cells (not recorded which) from PBMCs. The source is a human donor with aplastic anemia.

This chain connects TRBV4-2 to TRBJ2-1; either TRBD1 or TRBD2 may fit D (5 bases each). The CDR3 covers 15 residues. Trimming shortened V by 1 base and J by 2 bases, and 9 bases separated the two germline ends. In germline, CDR1 is LGHNA, CDR2 YNFKEQ. The CDR3 DNA is TGTGCCAGCAGCCAAGGAGGGGCCACCTACAATGAGCAGTTCTTC. Residues: CASSQGGATYNEQFF.

This clonotype has at least ten counts. The chain has TRBV6-4 and TRBJ1-4; 9 nucleotides agree with TRBD1. With V trimmed by 2 bases and J by 6 bases, 10 bases remained unmatched. The CDR3 contains 17 residues. Germline V gene lookup returns CDR1 MRHNA and CDR2 SNTAGT. The CDR3: CASSDRGDRARDEKLFF. CDR3 sequence (DNA): TGTGCCAGCAGTGACAGGGGGGACAGGGCCAGAGATGAAAAACTGTTTTTT.

The chain has TRBV20-1 and TRBJ1-6, with D perhaps matching TRBD1 (6 bases). Germline loops: CDR1 DFQATT, CDR2 SNEGSKA (reference sequence). This CDR3 spans 15 amino acids. V lost 1 base to trimming and J lost 7 bases, with 14 bases between them. The CDR3: CSARVQGSRNSPLHF. The CDR3 nucleotides are TGCAGTGCTAGAGTTCAGGGGTCCCGGAATTCACCCCTCCACTTT.

As for this clonotype: This may stem from a read error, because a much larger clone lies one nucleotide away. The gene calls are TRBV4-3 and TRBJ2-1; possible D gene TRBD1, 6 bases. The CDR3 runs 16 residues. Germline V gene sequence: CDR1 LGHNA, CDR2 YSLEER. CDR3 DNA: TGCGCCAGCAGCCGACGGACAGAAAGTTTCTACAATGAGCGGTTCTTC. Translating it yields CASSRRTESFYNERFF.

The chain uses TRBV15 and TRBJ2-7; D not certain. The CDR3 totals 16 residues. From germline, CDR1 is LNHNV and CDR2 YYDKDF (reference sequence). V dropped 1 base and J dropped 2 bases, with 15 bases sitting between them. The chain's CDR3 is CATSRVRPDITYEQYF. Here the CDR3 DNA reads TGTGCCACCAGCAGAGTGCGTCCGGATATTACCTACGAGCAGTACTTC.

In this sample, this clonotype turned up many times. The V call is TRBV7-2, the J call TRBJ2-1; D is unclear. Germline CDR1 and CDR2: SGHTA and FQGNSA. This CDR3 has 14 residues. V was pared by 1 base and J by 8 bases, with 12 bases between. The chain's CDR3 is CASSLEEPWDEQFF. CDR3 DNA sequence: TGTGCCAGCAGCTTAGAGGAACCTTGGGATGAGCAGTTCTTC.

This clonotype was seen ten or more times. This rearrangement joins TRBV12-3 or TRBV12-4 to TRBJ2-7; TRBD1 is a possible D gene (6 bases). CDR3 size: 14 residues. The V and J ends lost 7 bases and 1 base respectively, with 14 bases between them. The CDR3 reads CASTINRASYEQYF. The CDR3, as DNA: TGTGCCAGCACAATAAACAGGGCTTCCTACGAGCAGTACTTC.

This clonotype was counted ten times or more. The V call is TRBV10-3, the J call TRBJ2-7; a weak D match, TRBD2 (6 bases). This CDR3 is built from 15 residues. Trimming stripped 10 bases from V and 2 bases from J, with 21 bases between. Germline-derived CDR1 and CDR2 are ENHRY and SYGVKD. The CDR3 DNA reads TGTGCCACCCTAAACGGGGAGGCCATCCCCTACGAGCAGTACTTC. As protein: CATLNGEAIPYEQYF.

There are a few counts of this clonotype. A much larger clonotype is one base distant, so this may be a read error. The chain combines TRBV7-9 with TRBJ1-2; D is possibly TRBD1 (5 bases). The CDR3 totals 12 residues. CDR1 SEHNR and CDR2 FQNEAQ come from the germline V gene (reference sequence). V dropped 1 base and J dropped 6 bases, with 6 bases sitting between them. CDR3 in amino acids: CASSLVGDGYTF. The DNA of the CDR3 is TGTGCCAGCAGCTTAGTAGGGGATGGCTACACCTTC. Full variable domain (remainder filled in from reference TRBV7-9 and TRBJ1-2): DTGVSQNPRHKITKRGQNVTFRCDPISEHNRLYWYRQTLGQGPEFLTYFQNEAQLEKSRLLSDRFSAERPKGSFSTLEIQRTEQGDSAMYLCASSLVGDGYTFGSGTRLTVV.

The chain is built from TRBV4-2 and TRBJ2-7; the match to TRBD1 covers 10 bases. The germline gives CDR1 LGHNA, CDR2 YNFKEQ. V lost 1 base, J lost 2 bases, and 5 bases stayed unmatched. CDR3 size: 16 residues. The CDR3: CASSQVDRGRTYEQYF. Written as DNA, the CDR3 is TGTGCCAGCAGCCAAGTCGACAGGGGGCGGACCTACGAGCAGTACTTC.

This clonotype was seen ten or more times. The rearrangement links TRBV9 to TRBJ2-2; no clear D gene. The germline gives CDR1 SGDLS, CDR2 YYNGEE. This CDR3 contains 12 residues. The V gene lost 0 bases and the J gene lost 6 bases, with 3 bases spanning the gap. CDR3 loop: CASSVAPGELFF. CDR3 in DNA: TGTGCCAGCAGCGTAGCCCCCGGGGAGCTGTTTTTT. The entire variable domain, with the rest obtained from reference TRBV9 and TRBJ2-2, is as follows: DSGVTQTPKHLITATGQRVTLRCSPRSGDLSVYWYQQSLDQGLQFLIQYYNGEERAKGNILERFSAQQFPDLHSELNLSSLELGDSALYFCASSVAPGELFFGEGSRLTVL.

The chain employs TRBV9 and TRBJ1-6, with a tentative D call TRBD1 (5 bases). From germline, CDR1 is SGDLS and CDR2 YYNGEE. V lost 6 bases and J 6 bases, leaving 7 bases between the germline ends. The CDR3 contains 12 residues. The CDR3, as DNA: TGTGCCAGCACCGGGGCTAATTCACCCCTCCACTTT. This gives the protein CASTGANSPLHF.

The chain recombines TRBV5-1 with TRBJ2-1; TRBD2 agrees at 13 bases. Per the germline V gene, CDR1 is SGHRS and CDR2 is YFSETQ. The CDR3 contains 17 residues. V dropped 4 bases and J dropped 3; count of bases not matched to a gene: 7. CDR3 protein: CASSLGLAGVIYNEQFF. The CDR3 nucleotides are TGCGCCAGCAGCCTCGGACTAGCGGGGGTGATCTACAATGAGCAGTTCTTC.